The entry below gives a single T cell receptor beta chain sequence along with its context. Profiled with immunoSEQ multiplex PCR; TCRdb holds only in-frame clones, not every one. This table has tens of thousands of clones, around 88% appearing once. The sample is drawn from a study of blood T cell repertoires in COVID-19. The CDR3 covers 13 residues. Per germline, CDR1 MNHEY and CDR2 SMNVEV (reference sequence). Deletions cut 6 bases from V and 2 bases from J, with 11 bases between. The source material was peripheral blood. The rearrangement joins TRBV27 to TRBJ2-7; a possible D gene is TRBD1 (6 bases). The sequence derives from an older man with acute or convalescent COVID-19. CDR3 sequence: CASRTGPTYEQYF. The DNA for the CDR3 is TGTGCCAGCAGGACAGGTCCCACCTACGAGCAGTACTTC.